The present T cell receptor (beta chain) was sequenced within a study of shared clonotypes between healthy human individuals. Germline V gene data show CDR1 as GTSNPN and CDR2 as SVGIG (reference sequence). This CDR3 comprises 13 residues. V was pared by 0 bases and J by 3 bases, with 0 bases of the junction left unmatched. This clone was seen only a few times. The sample has other DNA sequences that encode this CDR3 too. TCRdb's copy holds only in-frame clones and misses some; the assay was immunoSEQ multiplex PCR. The sample holds roughly 700,000 clones, around 72% seen once. This sequence originates from a woman in her 30s in good health. The sample consisted of memory CD4+ T cells sorted from blood. Indicated subset: CD45RA-negative fraction. This sequence joins TRBV30 and TRBJ1-1; 8 bases are a match to TRBD1. CDR3 sequence reads: CAWSVQGDTEAFF. Written as DNA, the CDR3 is TGTGCCTGGAGTGTACAGGGGGACACTGAAGCTTTCTTT.